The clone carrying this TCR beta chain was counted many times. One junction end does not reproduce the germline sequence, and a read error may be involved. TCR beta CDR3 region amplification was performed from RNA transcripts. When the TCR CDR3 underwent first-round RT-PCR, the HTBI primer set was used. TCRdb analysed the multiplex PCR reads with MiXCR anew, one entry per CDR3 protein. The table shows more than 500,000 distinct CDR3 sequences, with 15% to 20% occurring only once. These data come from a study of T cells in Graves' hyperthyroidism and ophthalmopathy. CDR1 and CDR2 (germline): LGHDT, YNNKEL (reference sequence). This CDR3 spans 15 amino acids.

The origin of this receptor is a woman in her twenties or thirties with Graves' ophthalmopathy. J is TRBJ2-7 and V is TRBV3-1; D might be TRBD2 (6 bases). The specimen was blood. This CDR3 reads CANSPQVAAFYEQYF. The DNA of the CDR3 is TGTGCCAACAGCCCTCAAGTAGCGGCTTTCTACGAGCAGTACTTC.